This paragraph reports one TCR beta chain. Its cognate antigen has yet to be identified. No base quality values were provided; no much bigger clone lies one nucleotide off. The data belong to a study of T-cell memory formation after mild COVID-19 (dated by TCRdb to about 2021). Broadly, across the study: TCR sequence clusters from the two donors were largely donor specific. Longitudinal TCRalpha and TCRbeta repertoire sequencing tracked T-cell clones expanding and contracting after mild COVID-19 in two donors. Two young, previously healthy adult volunteers, one female and one male, were included in the cohort.

PBMCs were isolated by Ficoll-Paque density gradient centrifugation. TCRdb shows the sequencer as Illumina NovaSeq 6000. TCRalpha and TCRbeta cDNA libraries were constructed by 5'RACE with constant-segment primers, with sample barcodes and unique molecular identifiers being introduced. Trizol reagent was used to extract RNA from every sample. The libraries were amplified in two PCR steps, and the second step added a second sample barcode and Illumina TruSeq adapters. Libraries were sequenced on an Illumina NovaSeq with 2 x 150 bp paired-end reads. As for how the authors treated the data: With migec v1.2.7, reads were demultiplexed and then collapsed into UMI-guided consensus sequences. With mixcr v2.1.11, UMI consensuses were aligned to TRA and TRB V and J templates and assembled into clonotypes. A clonotype was counted as expanded or contracted only when both edgeR and NoisET called the clonotype significant, with the noise models trained on biological replicates. edgeR calls used a false discovery rate-adjusted p below 0.01 and a log2 fold-change threshold of 1. PCA with hierarchical clustering of max-normalized trajectories of the 1000 most abundant clonotypes was used as exploratory dynamics analysis. Separately sequenced CD4+ and CD8+ repertoires were used to assign a CD4 or CD8 phenotype to each responding clone. TCRdb reworked the public reads: Q25 trimming with fastp, MiXCR clone assembly, productive beta chains retained. Rows merge per CDR3 protein into single entries with the most common DNA and genes. These V and J calls derive from TCRdb rather than the authors' analysis. The sample table records 450,000 to 650,000 distinct CDR3 sequences; about a sixth of these occur just once. The ten largest clones capture around 12% of the sample.

CDR1 and CDR2 (LNHDA, SQIVND) derive from the germline V gene (reference sequence). From the cysteine up to the phenylalanine, the CDR3 has a length of 14 residues. Just the 42-base CDR3 DNA is kept, in frame starting at base 1. Cut back by 5 bases and 10 bases, the V and J ends lie 18 bases apart. Findings and caveats that apply to the study as a whole: The study included only two mild cases, and larger cohorts that include severe cases with pre-infection samples were judged to be necessary. Contracting CD4+ clones were found mainly in CM and EM memory subsets, while CD8+ clones were enriched in EMRA. Balanced CD4/CD8 phenotypes were observed for clones contracting from day 15 to 85, whereas a bias towards CD4+ was observed for a second wave of clones expanding from day 15 to 37. The second-wave clones that peaked on day 37 were not confirmed to be SARS-CoV-2 specific. The detection of some responding clones in pre-infection memory suggests that pre-existing cross-reactive memory T cells joined the SARS-CoV-2 response.

The chain joins TRBV19 to TRBJ2-4, with TRBD1 as a weak D call on 5 bases. Sequencing used PBMCs or a T cell subset sorted from them (not recorded which). The clonotype comes from an adult woman who had mild COVID-19 (a few samples of this study predate the infection). The sample titles of this study are shuffled in the database, so cell type and time point are left out; the donor was told from shared clones. The DNA reads TGTGCCAGTAGTCCAAAGGGGCAGGGCTTTATTCAGTACTTC. This translates into CASSPKGQGFIQYF.